These 9 T cell receptor beta chains were all obtained from the same sample, sequenced in a study of chronic HIV infection and antiretroviral therapy. TCRdb re-called the 5' RACE reads with MiXCR, one entry per CDR3 protein. Here the sample spans about 31,000 distinct CDR3 sequences, around 8.6% being singletons. The sequencing input was peripheral blood. The receptor source for this set is an adult who had HIV and had not received antiretroviral therapy, or was an uninfected healthy control (not recorded which).

The chain couples TRBV20-1 to TRBJ2-7; TRBD1 aligns across 7 bases. The CDR3 spans 14 residues. Per the germline V gene, CDR1 is DFQATT and CDR2 is SNEGSKA (reference sequence). Unmatched junction bases numbered 5, after V lost 0 bases and J lost 3 bases. In DNA, the CDR3 is TGCAGTGCTAGAGATCCGGACAGGATCTACGAGCAGTACTTC. Translated, it gives CSARDPDRIYEQYF.

The table lists this clonotype with many counts. The rearrangement uses TRBV9 and TRBJ2-3, with D possibly being TRBD1 (5 bases). Germline CDR1 and CDR2: SGDLS and YYNGEE. The CDR3 sequence is 13 residues long. V lost 1 base, J lost 5 bases, and 8 bases lay in between. Here the CDR3 reads CASSVWGGDTQYF. CDR3 nucleotides: TGTGCCAGCAGCGTATGGGGCGGAGATACGCAGTATTTT.

This clonotype has a count of ten or more. V is TRBV29-1 and J is TRBJ2-7; D unclear. The germline V gene encodes CDR1 SQVTM and CDR2 ANQGSEA. V lost 4 bases to trimming and J lost 0 bases, with 10 bases between them. The CDR3 is 13 residues long. This CDR3 is CSVGRRLSYEQYF. CDR3 bases: TGCAGCGTTGGAAGGCGGCTCTCCTACGAGCAGTACTTC.

This clonotype showed up just a few times. The gene calls are TRBV7-2 and TRBJ2-7, with no clear D. With 1 base removed from V and 3 bases from J, the gap between germline ends came to 13 bases. CDR3 length: 15 amino acids. CDR1 and CDR2 (germline): SGHTA, FQGNSA. The CDR3 DNA is TGTGCCAGCAGCTTAGGGGTTAGGGCTGGCTACGAGCAGTACTTC. It translates to CASSLGVRAGYEQYF.

This clonotype was detected ten times or more. This chain connects TRBV12-3 or TRBV12-4 to TRBJ1-5; weak D call: TRBD1 (5 bases). The CDR3 extends over 12 amino acids. The V end lost 6 bases, the J end lost 6 bases, and 9 bases lay between the germline ends. The CDR3 sequence: CASSSRGQPQHF. CDR3 nucleotides: TGTGCCAGCAGCTCGAGGGGTCAGCCCCAGCATTTT.

This clonotype was detected many times. The chain joins TRBV2 to TRBJ2-1, with 11 bases that match TRBD2. The CDR3 spans 14 residues. V lost 5 bases and J lost 5; bases outside the gene matches: 2. CDR1 and CDR2 from the germline V gene are SNHLY and FYNNEI. DNA of the CDR3: TGTGCCAGCAGTCGACTAGCGGGGAACAATGAGCAGTTCTTC. This gives the protein CASSRLAGNNEQFF.

Many counts were recorded for this clonotype. The rearrangement joins TRBV5-1 to TRBJ2-3; 8 bases are shared with TRBD2. Germline V gives CDR1 SGHRS, CDR2 YFSETQ. The CDR3 extends over 15 amino acids. V lost 1 base and J lost 4; bases outside the gene matches: 5. DNA for the CDR3: TGCGCCAGCAGCTTGAGCGGGAGTGGGGCAGATACGCAGTATTTT. It is translated as CASSLSGSGADTQYF.

This clonotype was seen ten or more times. The V gene is TRBV7-2, the J gene TRBJ2-7; the D call may be TRBD1 or TRBD2 (5 bases each). The CDR3 is 15 residues long. V lost 4 bases to trimming and J lost 6 bases, with 19 bases between them. Germline values: CDR1 SGHTA, CDR2 FQGNSA. The CDR3 sequence is CASSSEAFRAREQYF. The CDR3 nucleotides read TGTGCCAGCAGCTCGGAGGCTTTCAGGGCCCGCGAGCAGTACTTC.

This clonotype was seen at least ten times. The genes are TRBV6-5 and TRBJ1-1; 7 bases map to TRBD1. The junction had 11 bases not matched to a gene; V was cut back by 7 bases and J by 3 bases. The CDR3 sequence is 15 residues long. Germline V gene lookup returns CDR1 MNHEY and CDR2 SVGAGI. The CDR3 is CASTQGGLAHTEAFF. CDR3 sequence (DNA): TGTGCCAGCACCCAGGGGGGGCTGGCGCACACTGAAGCTTTCTTT.